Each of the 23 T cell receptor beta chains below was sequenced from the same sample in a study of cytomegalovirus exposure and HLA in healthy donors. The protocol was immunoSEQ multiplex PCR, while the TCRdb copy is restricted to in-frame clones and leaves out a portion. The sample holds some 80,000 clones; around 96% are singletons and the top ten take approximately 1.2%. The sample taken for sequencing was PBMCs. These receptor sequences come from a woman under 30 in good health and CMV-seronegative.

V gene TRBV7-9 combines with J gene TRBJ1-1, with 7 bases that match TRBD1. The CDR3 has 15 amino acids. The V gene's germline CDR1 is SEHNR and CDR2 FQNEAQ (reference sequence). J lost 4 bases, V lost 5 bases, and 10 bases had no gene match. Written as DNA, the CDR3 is TGTGCCAGCAGCCCAAGACAGGGCGTGATCACTGAAGCTTTCTTT. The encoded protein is CASSPRQGVITEAFF.

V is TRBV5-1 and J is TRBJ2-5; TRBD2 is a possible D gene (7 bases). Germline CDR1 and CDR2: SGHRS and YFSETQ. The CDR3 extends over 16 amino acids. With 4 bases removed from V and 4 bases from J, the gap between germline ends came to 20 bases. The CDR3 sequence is CASSMDGIRGGETQYF. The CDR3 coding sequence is TGCGCCAGCAGCATGGACGGGATAAGGGGGGGAGAGACCCAGTACTTC.

CDR3 nucleotides: TGTGCCAGCAGTTATGGGGCGGGACTAGCGGGAGTGGGACAAGAGACCCAGTACTTC. This encodes CASSYGAGLAGVGQETQYF. The rearrangement links TRBV6-7 to TRBJ2-5; 14 positions match TRBD2. TRBV6-7 is an ORF, and what it does is uncertain. V was pared by 3 bases and J by 2 bases, with 11 bases of the junction left unmatched. The CDR3 spans 19 residues.

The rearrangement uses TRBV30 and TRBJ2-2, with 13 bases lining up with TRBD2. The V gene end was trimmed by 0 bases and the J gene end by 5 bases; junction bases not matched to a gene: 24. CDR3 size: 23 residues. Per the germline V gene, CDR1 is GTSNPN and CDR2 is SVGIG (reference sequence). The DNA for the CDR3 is TGTGCCTGGAGTGTCCATCCACAAGGGCGGACTAGCGGGAGAGTTAGGAGAACCGGGGAGCTGTTTTTT. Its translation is CAWSVHPQGRTSGRVRRTGELFF.

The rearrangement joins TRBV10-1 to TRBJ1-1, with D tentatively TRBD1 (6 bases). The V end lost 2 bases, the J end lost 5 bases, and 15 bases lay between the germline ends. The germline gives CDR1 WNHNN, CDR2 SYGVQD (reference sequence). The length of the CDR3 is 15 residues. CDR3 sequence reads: CASSEGAGDYTEAFF. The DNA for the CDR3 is TGCGCCAGCAGTGAGGGGGCAGGGGATTATACTGAAGCTTTCTTT.

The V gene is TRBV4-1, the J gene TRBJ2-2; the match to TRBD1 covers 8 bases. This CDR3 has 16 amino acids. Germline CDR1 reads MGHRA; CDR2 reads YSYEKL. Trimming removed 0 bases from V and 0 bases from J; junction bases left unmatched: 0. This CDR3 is CASSQETGANTGELFF. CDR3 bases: TGCGCCAGCAGCCAAGAGACAGGGGCGAACACCGGGGAGCTGTTTTTT.

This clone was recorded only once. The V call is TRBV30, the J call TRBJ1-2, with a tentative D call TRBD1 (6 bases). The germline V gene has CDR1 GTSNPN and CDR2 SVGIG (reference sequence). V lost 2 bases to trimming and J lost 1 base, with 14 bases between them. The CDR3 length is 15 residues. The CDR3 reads CAWSQQGLGNYGYTF. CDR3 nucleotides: TGTGCCTGGAGTCAACAGGGTCTGGGTAACTATGGCTACACCTTC.

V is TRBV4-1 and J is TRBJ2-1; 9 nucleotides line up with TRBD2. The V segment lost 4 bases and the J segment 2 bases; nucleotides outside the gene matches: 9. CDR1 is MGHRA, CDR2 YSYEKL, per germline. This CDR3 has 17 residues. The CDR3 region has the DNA TGCGCCAGCAGCCCGGAGGAGAGCGGGAGGACCTACAATGAGCAGTTCTTC. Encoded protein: CASSPEESGRTYNEQFF.

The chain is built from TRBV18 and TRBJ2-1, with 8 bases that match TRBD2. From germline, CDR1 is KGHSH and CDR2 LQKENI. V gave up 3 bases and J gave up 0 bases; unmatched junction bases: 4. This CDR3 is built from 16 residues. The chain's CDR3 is CASSPGGGDSYNEQFF. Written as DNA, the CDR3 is TGTGCCAGCTCACCCGGGGGGGGCGACTCCTACAATGAGCAGTTCTTC.

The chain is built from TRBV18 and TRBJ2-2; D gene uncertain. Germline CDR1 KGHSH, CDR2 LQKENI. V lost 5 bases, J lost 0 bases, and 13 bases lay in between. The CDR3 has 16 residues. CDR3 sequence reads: CASSINAYPNTGELFF. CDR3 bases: TGTGCCAGCTCAATCAACGCGTACCCGAACACCGGGGAGCTGTTTTTT.

DNA for the CDR3: TGTGCCAGAAAGCTTACAGGGCCCAATCAGCCCCAGCATTTT. Translated, it gives CARKLTGPNQPQHF. The rearrangement links TRBV6-4 to TRBJ1-5; D may be TRBD1 (6 bases). The length of the CDR3 is 14 residues. Trimming removed 9 bases at V and 3 bases at J, with 15 bases between. Looked up from germline, CDR1 is MRHNA and CDR2 is SNTAGT.

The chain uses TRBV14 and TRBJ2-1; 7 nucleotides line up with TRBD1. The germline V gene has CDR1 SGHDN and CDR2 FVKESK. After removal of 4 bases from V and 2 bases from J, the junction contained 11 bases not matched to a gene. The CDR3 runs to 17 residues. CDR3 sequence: CASSRDLGQLAYNEQFF. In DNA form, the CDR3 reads TGTGCCAGCAGCCGCGATCTGGGACAGCTAGCCTACAATGAGCAGTTCTTC.

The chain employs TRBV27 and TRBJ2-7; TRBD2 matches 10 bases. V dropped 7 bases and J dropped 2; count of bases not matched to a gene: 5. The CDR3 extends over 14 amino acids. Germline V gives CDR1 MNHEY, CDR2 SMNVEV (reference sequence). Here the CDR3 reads CASIGLAVPYEQYF. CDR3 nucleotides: TGTGCCAGCATAGGACTAGCGGTACCCTACGAGCAGTACTTC.

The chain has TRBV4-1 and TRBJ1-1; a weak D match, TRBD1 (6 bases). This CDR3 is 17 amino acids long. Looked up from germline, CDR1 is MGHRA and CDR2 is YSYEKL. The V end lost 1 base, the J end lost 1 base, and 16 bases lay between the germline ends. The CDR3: CASSQGMVRTANTEAFF. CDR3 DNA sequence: TGCGCCAGCAGCCAAGGAATGGTCAGGACAGCGAACACTGAAGCTTTCTTT.

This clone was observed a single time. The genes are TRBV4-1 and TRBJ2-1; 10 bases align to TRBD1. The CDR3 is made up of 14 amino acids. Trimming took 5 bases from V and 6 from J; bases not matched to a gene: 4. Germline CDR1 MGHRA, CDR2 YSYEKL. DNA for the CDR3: TGCGCCAGCAGCTTCCGGACAGGGGGCAATGAGCAGTTCTTC. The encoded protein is CASSFRTGGNEQFF.

CDR3 in DNA: TGTGCCAGCAGCTCAAACCGGGACACTGAAGCTTTCTTT. Translation: CASSSNRDTEAFF. The V and J genes are TRBV7-9 and TRBJ1-1; D gene unclear. Germline CDR1 reads SEHNR; CDR2 reads FQNEAQ (reference sequence). Trimming removed 4 bases at V and 3 bases at J, with 9 bases between. This CDR3 is built from 13 residues.

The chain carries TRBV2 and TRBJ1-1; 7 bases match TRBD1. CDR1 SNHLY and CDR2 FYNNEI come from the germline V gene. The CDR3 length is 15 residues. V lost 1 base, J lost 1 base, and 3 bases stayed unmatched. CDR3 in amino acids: CASSEVRTGNTEAFF. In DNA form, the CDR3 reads TGTGCCAGCAGTGAAGTCAGGACAGGGAACACTGAAGCTTTCTTT.

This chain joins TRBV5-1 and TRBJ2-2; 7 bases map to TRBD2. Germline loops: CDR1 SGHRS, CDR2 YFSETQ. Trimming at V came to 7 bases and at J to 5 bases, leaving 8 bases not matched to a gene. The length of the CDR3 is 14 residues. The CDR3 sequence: CASSGGSGTGELFF. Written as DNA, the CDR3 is TGCGCCAGCTCGGGAGGCTCGGGTACCGGGGAGCTGTTTTTT.

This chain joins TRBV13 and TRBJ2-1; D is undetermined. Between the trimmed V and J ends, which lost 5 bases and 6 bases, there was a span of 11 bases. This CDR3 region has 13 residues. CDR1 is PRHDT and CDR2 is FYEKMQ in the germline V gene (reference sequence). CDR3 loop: CASSPLAGNEQFF. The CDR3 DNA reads TGTGCCAGCAGCCCGCTTGCAGGCAATGAGCAGTTCTTC.

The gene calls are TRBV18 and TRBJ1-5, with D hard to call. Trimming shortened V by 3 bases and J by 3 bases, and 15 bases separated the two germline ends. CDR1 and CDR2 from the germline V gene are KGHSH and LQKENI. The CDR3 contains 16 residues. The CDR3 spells CASSPSGVSLNQPQHF. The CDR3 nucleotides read TGTGCCAGCTCACCGTCCGGGGTATCGCTCAATCAGCCCCAGCATTTT.

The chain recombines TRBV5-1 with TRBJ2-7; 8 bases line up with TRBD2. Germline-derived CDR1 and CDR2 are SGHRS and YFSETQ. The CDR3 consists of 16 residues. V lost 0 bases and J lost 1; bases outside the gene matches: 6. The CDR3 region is CASSLGAGGLSYEQYF. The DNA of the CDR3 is TGCGCCAGCAGCTTGGGGGCGGGAGGCCTATCCTACGAGCAGTACTTC.

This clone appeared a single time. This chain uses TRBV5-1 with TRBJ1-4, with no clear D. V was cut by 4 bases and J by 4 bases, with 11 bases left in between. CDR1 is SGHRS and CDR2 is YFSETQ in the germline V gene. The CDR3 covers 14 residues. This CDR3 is CASSIGQINEKLFF. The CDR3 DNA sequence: TGCGCCAGCAGCATTGGGCAGATTAATGAAAAACTGTTTTTT.

CDR3 nucleotides: TGTGCCAGCAGCTATGCCGGGACTTGGGATACCCAGTACTTC. Its protein product is CASSYAGTWDTQYF. V usage is TRBV5-4 and J usage is TRBJ2-5; possible D gene TRBD2, 6 bases. CDR1 and CDR2 from the germline V gene are SGHNT and YYREEE (reference sequence). This CDR3 region has 14 residues. V was shortened by 3 bases and J by 8 bases, with 17 bases between the two germline ends. Based on the CDR3 plus reference TRBV5-4 and TRBJ2-5, the full variable domain is ETGVTQSPTHLIKTRGQQVTLRCSSQSGHNTVSWYQQALGQGPQFIFQYYREEENGRGNFPPRFSGLQFPNYSSELNVNALELDDSALYLCASSYAGTWDTQYFGPGTRLLVL.